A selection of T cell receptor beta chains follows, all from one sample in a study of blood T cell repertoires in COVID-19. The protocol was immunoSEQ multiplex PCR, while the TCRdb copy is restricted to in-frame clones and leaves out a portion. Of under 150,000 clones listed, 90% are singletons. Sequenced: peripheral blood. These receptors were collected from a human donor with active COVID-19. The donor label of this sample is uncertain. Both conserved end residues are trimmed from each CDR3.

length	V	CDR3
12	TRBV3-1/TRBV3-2	ASRRQGGTDTQY
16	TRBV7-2	ASSYRLAGGAGYNEQF
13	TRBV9	ASSAFGQGNSPLH
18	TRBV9	ASSVLPGQGRSSGANVLT
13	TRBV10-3	AISEDLGGTDTQY
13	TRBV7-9	ASSLDAGGSETQY
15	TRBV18	ASSPFRQGQSDYGYT
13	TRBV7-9	ASSLDRGYTDTQY
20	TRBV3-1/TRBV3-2	ASSQASHRGGGGGQHTDTQY
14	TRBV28	ASSVPGQQPNYGYT
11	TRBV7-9	ASSLRGEDEQY
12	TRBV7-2	ASSFSSSLLLYT
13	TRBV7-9	ASSPYILANEKLF
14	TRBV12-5	ASALGSGGPTGELF
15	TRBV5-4	ASSHIGLAGLQETQY
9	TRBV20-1	SAPQQYEQY
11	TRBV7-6	ASSEYSADTQY
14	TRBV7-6	ASSLRLAGGRETQY
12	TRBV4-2	ASSQVGQNTEAF
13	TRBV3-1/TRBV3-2	ASSSLGGGKETQY
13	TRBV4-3	ASSQDGTVVHGYT